These 2 T cell receptor beta chains were sequenced from one sample in a study of T cell repertoires in cytomegalovirus infection. TCRdb reprocessed the reads via MiXCR and lists one record per CDR3 protein. Found here are about 200,000 distinct CDR3 sequences, roughly 9.8% of them singletons; the top ten hold approximately 4.6%. The sample taken for sequencing was PBMCs. Receptors were obtained from a human donor in good health (CMV status not recorded). Some clones in this sample may be carry-over from other donors' samples.

This clonotype has just a few counts. The V gene is TRBV7-9, the J gene TRBJ1-1; D gene uncertain. CDR1 SEHNR and CDR2 FQNEAQ come from the germline V gene (reference sequence). The CDR3 consists of 13 residues. V was pared by 1 base and J by 7 bases, with 10 bases between. The CDR3 DNA reads as TGTGCCAGCAGCTTAGTCCGGGTTGATGAAGCTTTCTTT. Its translation is CASSLVRVDEAFF.

The table lists this clonotype with a few counts. The genes are TRBV28 and TRBJ2-1; D gene uncertain. The CDR3 covers 12 residues. The germline CDR1 and CDR2 sequences are MDHEN and SYDVKM. V was shortened by 1 base and J by 5 bases, with 3 bases between the two germline ends. CDR3 in DNA: TGTGCCAGCAGTTTATACAACAATGAGCAGTTCTTC. It encodes CASSLYNNEQFF.